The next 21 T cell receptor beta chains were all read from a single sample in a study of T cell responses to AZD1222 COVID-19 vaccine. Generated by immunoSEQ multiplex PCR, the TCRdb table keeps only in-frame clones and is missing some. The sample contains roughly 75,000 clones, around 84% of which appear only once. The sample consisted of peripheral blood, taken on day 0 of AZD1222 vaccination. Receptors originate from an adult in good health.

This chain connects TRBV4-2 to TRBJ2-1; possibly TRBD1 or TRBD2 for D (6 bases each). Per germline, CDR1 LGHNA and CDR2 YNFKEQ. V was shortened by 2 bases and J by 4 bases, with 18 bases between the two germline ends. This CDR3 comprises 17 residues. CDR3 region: CASSQSGGGLGYNEQFF. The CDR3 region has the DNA TGTGCCAGCAGCCAAAGTGGTGGGGGGCTGGGGTACAATGAGCAGTTCTTC.

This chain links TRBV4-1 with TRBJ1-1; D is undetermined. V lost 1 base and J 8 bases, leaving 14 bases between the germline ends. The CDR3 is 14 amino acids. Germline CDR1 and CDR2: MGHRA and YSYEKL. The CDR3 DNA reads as TGCGCCAGCAGCCAAGGAGGCCCGAGGAGAGAAGCTTTCTTT. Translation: CASSQGGPRREAFF.

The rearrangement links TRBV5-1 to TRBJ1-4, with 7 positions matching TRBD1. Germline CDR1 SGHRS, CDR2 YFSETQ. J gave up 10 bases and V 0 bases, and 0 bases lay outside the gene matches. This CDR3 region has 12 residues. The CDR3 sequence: CASSLEGAKLFF. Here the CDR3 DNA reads TGCGCCAGCAGCTTGGAGGGGGCAAAACTGTTTTTT.

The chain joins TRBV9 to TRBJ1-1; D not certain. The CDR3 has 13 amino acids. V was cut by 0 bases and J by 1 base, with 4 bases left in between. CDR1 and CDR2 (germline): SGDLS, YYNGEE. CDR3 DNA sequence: TGTGCCAGCAGCGTAGACGGGAACACTGAAGCTTTCTTT. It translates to CASSVDGNTEAFF.

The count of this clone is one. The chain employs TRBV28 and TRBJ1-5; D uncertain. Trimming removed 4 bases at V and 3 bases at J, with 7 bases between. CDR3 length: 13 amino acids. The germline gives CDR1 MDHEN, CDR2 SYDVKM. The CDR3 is CASSWSNNQPQHF. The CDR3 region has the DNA TGTGCCAGCAGTTGGAGTAACAATCAGCCCCAGCATTTT.

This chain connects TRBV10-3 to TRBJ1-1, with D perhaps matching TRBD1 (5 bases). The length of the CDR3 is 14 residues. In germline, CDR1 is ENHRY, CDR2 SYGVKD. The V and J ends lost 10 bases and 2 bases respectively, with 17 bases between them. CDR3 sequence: CATRAPTVNTEAFF. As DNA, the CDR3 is TGTGCCACCAGGGCCCCAACAGTTAACACTGAAGCTTTCTTT.

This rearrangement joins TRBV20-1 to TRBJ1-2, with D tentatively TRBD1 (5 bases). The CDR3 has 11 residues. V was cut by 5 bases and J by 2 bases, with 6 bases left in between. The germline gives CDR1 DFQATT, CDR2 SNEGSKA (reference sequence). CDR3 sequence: CSARQNYGYTF. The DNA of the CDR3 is TGCAGTGCTCGACAGAACTATGGCTACACCTTC.

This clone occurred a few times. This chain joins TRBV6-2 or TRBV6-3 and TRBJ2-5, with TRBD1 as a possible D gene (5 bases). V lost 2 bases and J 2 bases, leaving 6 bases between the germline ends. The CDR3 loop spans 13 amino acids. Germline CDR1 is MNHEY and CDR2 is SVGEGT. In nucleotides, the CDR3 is TGTGCCAGCAGTTACAGGGGACAAGAGACCCAGTACTTC. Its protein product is CASSYRGQETQYF.

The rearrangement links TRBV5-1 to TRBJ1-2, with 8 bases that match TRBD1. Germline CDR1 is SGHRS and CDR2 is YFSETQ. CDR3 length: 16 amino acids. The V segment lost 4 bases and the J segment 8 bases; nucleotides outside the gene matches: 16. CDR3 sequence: CASSPGGGTGEGGYTF. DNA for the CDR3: TGCGCCAGCAGCCCAGGAGGCGGGACAGGCGAGGGGGGCTACACCTTC.

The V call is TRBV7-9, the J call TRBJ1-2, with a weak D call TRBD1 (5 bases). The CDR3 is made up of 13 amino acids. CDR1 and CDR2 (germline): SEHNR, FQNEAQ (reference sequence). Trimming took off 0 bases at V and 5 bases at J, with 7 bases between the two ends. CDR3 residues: CASSLAEGYGYTF. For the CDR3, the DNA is TGTGCCAGCAGCTTAGCCGAGGGGTATGGCTACACCTTC.

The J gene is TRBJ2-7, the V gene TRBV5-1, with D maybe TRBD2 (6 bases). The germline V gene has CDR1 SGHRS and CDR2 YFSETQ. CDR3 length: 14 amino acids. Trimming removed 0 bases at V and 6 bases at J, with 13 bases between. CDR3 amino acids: CASSLGTTAAEQYF. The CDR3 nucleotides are TGCGCCAGCAGCTTGGGGACTACCGCCGCCGAGCAGTACTTC. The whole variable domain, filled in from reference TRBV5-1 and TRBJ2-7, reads KAGVTQTPRYLIKTRGQQVTLSCSPISGHRSVSWYQQTPGQGLQFLFEYFSETQRNKGNFPGRFSGRQFSNSRSEMNVSTLELGDSALYLCASSLGTTAAEQYFGPGTRLTVT.

Here the CDR3 reads CASSSWGTGGFKEQFF. CDR3 bases: TGTGCCAGCAGTTCTTGGGGGACAGGGGGTTTCAAGGAGCAGTTCTTC. The chain is built from TRBV27 and TRBJ2-1, with 11 nucleotides matching TRBD1. Germline V lookup: CDR1 MNHEY, CDR2 SMNVEV (reference sequence). CDR3 length: 16 residues. Trimming cost V 4 bases and J 10 bases; bases outside gene matches: 12.

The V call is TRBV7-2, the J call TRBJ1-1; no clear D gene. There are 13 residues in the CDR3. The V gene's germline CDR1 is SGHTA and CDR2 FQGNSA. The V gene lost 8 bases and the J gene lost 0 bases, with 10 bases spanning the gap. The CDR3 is CASRRNMNTEAFF. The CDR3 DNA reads TGTGCCAGCCGCAGAAACATGAACACTGAAGCTTTCTTT.

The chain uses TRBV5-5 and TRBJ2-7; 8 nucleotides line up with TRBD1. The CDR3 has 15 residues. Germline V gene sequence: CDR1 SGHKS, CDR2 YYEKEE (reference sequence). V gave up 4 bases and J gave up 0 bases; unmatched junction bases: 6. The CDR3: CASSPTGVSSYEQYF. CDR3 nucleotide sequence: TGTGCCAGCAGCCCGACAGGGGTTAGCTCCTACGAGCAGTACTTC. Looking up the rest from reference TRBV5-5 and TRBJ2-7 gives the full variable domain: DAGVTQSPTHLIKTRGQQVTLRCSPISGHKSVSWYQQVLGQGPQFIFQYYEKEERGRGNFPDRFSARQFPNYSSELNVNALLLGDSALYLCASSPTGVSSYEQYFGPGTRLTVT.

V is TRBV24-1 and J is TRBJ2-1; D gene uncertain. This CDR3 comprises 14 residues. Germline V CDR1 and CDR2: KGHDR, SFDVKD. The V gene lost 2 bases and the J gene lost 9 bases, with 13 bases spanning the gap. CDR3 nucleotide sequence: TGTGCCACCAGTGATTCTCCCGCTGTGGGTGAGCAGTTCTTC. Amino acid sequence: CATSDSPAVGEQFF.

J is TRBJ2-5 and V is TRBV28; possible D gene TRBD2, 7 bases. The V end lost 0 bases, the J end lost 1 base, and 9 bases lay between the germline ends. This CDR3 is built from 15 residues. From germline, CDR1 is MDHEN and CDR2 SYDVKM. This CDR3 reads CASSLWGGPQETQYF. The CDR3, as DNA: TGTGCCAGCAGTTTATGGGGGGGGCCCCAAGAGACCCAGTACTTC.

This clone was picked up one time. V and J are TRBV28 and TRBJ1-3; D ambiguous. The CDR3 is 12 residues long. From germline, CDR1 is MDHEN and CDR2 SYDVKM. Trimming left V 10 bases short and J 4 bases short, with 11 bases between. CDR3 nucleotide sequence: TGTGCCACCCGAGGGAACGGAAACACCATATATTTT. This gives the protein CATRGNGNTIYF.

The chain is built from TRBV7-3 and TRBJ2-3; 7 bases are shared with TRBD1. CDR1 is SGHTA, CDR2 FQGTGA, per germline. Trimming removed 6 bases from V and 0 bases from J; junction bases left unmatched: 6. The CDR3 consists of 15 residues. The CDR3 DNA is TGTGCCAGCAGTCCCCAGGGACAGAGCACAGATACGCAGTATTTT. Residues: CASSPQGQSTDTQYF.

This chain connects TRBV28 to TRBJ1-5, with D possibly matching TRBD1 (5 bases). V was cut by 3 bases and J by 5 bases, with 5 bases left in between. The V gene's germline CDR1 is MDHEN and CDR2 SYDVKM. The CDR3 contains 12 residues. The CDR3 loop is CASSFRDQPQHF. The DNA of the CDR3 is TGTGCCAGCAGTTTCAGGGATCAGCCCCAGCATTTT.

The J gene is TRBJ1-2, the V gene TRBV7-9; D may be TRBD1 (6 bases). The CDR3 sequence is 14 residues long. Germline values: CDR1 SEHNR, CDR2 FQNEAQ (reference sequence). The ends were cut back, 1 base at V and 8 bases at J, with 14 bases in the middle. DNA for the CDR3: TGTGCCAGCAGCTTAGAGTTACAGGGTGCCGGCTACACCTTC. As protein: CASSLELQGAGYTF.

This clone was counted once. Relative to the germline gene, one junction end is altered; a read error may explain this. This CDR3 is CASSVDGRTILHF. The CDR3 DNA is TGTGCCAGCAGCGTAGATGGCAGGACTATTCTCCACTTC. The chain uses TRBV9 and TRBJ2-7, with D maybe TRBD2 (6 bases). Per the germline V gene, CDR1 is SGDLS and CDR2 is YYNGEE. The CDR3 loop spans 13 amino acids.